This entry lists 11 T cell receptor beta chains sequenced from one sample in a study of blood T cells in healthy people across ages. A J-beta primer mix and a sample-barcoded 5' primer were used in a second PCR of about 7 to 12 cycles. One entry per CDR3 protein, called by TCRdb with MiXCR from the 5' RACE reads. The data show some 1,800,000 distinct CDR3 sequences, with about two fifths seen just once and about 21% held by the top ten. The sample was blood. These receptors all come from a human donor in good health.

V usage is TRBV9 and J usage is TRBJ2-7, with TRBD2 as a possible D gene (5 bases). From germline, CDR1 is SGDLS and CDR2 YYNGEE. There are 16 residues in the CDR3. The V gene lost 0 bases and the J gene lost 6 bases, with 19 bases spanning the gap. The CDR3, as DNA: TGTGCCAGCAGCGTAGACCCAGGAGCGAGGGCGTCCGAGCAGTACTTC. Translated, it gives CASSVDPGARASEQYF.

This chain connects TRBV27 to TRBJ2-1; 12 nucleotides agree with TRBD1. The V segment lost 2 bases and the J segment 8 bases; nucleotides outside the gene matches: 10. The CDR3 has 17 amino acids. Germline lookup yields CDR1 MNHEY and CDR2 SMNVEV (reference sequence). Here the CDR3 reads CASSLVPAGQGAYEQFF. Here the CDR3 DNA reads TGTGCCAGCAGTTTAGTCCCCGCGGGACAGGGGGCATATGAGCAGTTCTTC.

This chain uses TRBV12-3 or TRBV12-4 with TRBJ1-5, with unresolved D. Deletions cut 3 bases from V and 0 bases from J, with 9 bases between. The length of the CDR3 is 15 residues. The CDR3 protein is CASSFGQISNQPQHF. CDR3 sequence (DNA): TGTGCCAGCAGTTTTGGGCAAATTAGCAATCAGCCCCAGCATTTT.

The CDR3 sequence: CASSKRPGQDETNTEAFF. The CDR3 DNA follows: TGTGCCAGCAGCAAACGCCCGGGACAGGACGAGACGAACACTGAAGCTTTCTTT. The chain combines TRBV21-1 with TRBJ1-1; the DNA was not compared with TRBD1, the D call given in the table. TRBV21-1 is an annotated pseudogene. This CDR3 is built from 18 residues.

The chain uses TRBV7-2 and TRBJ2-1, with D perhaps being TRBD1 or TRBD2 (6 bases each). Trimming took 5 bases from V and 6 from J, leaving 23 bases between them. Germline CDR1 SGHTA, CDR2 FQGNSA. The CDR3 is 17 amino acids. This CDR3 reads CASSRGLWGALGNEQFF. In DNA, the CDR3 is TGTGCCAGCAGCCGCGGCTTATGGGGGGCACTAGGCAATGAGCAGTTCTTC.

The chain uses TRBV27 and TRBJ2-1; TRBD2 is a possible D gene (5 bases). The CDR3 spans 14 residues. Germline assignment: CDR1 MNHEY and CDR2 SMNVEV (reference sequence). Deletions cut 9 bases from V and 5 bases from J, with 17 bases between. The CDR3 bases are TGTGCCAGTAGCGCCGGGTCCTCTCACAATGAGCAGTTCTTC. Translating gives CASSAGSSHNEQFF.

This clonotype was counted a few times. The rearrangement links TRBV7-2 to TRBJ1-2; a possible D gene is TRBD1 (5 bases). Trimming took 5 bases from V and 5 from J, leaving 18 bases between them. The CDR3 loop spans 15 amino acids. Germline CDR1 is SGHTA and CDR2 is FQGNSA. CDR3 in amino acids: CASSPSGDRAYGYTF. The CDR3 bases are TGTGCCAGCAGCCCCAGCGGAGACAGAGCTTATGGCTACACCTTC.

This clonotype was detected only a few times. The CDR3 loop is CASSSHRGNPAGYTF. Written as DNA, the CDR3 is TGTGCCAGCAGCTCCCACCGGGGGAATCCTGCCGGCTACACCTTC. The genes are TRBV7-3 and TRBJ1-2; D possibly corresponds to TRBD1 (5 bases). In germline, CDR1 is SGHTA, CDR2 FQGTGA. V was shortened by 4 bases and J by 8 bases, with 20 bases between the two germline ends. The CDR3 loop spans 15 amino acids.

This chain connects TRBV7-3 to TRBJ2-1; a possible D gene is TRBD1 (5 bases). Trimming left V 1 base short and J 7 bases short, with 11 bases between. Germline loops: CDR1 SGHTA, CDR2 FQGTGA. The CDR3 covers 14 residues. CDR3 bases: TGTGCCAGCAGCTTAAAAGGGGCAGGGAATGAGCAGTTCTTC. It is translated as CASSLKGAGNEQFF.

This clonotype was recorded a few times. This sequence joins TRBV5-4 and TRBJ2-2, with D unclear. This CDR3 is built from 15 residues. Germline lookup yields CDR1 SGHNT and CDR2 YYREEE (reference sequence). Trimming shortened V by 9 bases and J by 4 bases, and 19 bases separated the two germline ends. CDR3 sequence (DNA): TGTGCCATCCCTTCTTCTCGCAGGCCCACCGGGGAGCTGTTTTTT. It is translated as CAIPSSRRPTGELFF.

Only a few counts were recorded for this clonotype. V is TRBV12-3 or TRBV12-4 and J is TRBJ2-1; no clear D. The CDR3 extends over 14 amino acids. V shed 3 bases and J shed 0 bases, with 6 bases lying between them. The DNA of the CDR3 is TGTGCCAGCAGTTTGGACCTCTCCTACAATGAGCAGTTCTTC. It translates to CASSLDLSYNEQFF.